This T cell receptor beta chain was documented in a study of shared clonotypes between healthy human individuals. Study-wide context: Three plates each covered CD4 naive and memory; CD8 naive two, CD8 memory one. Findings of the study overall: Some naive CD4 clonotypes, about 5.5%, turned up in common across a handful of donors. Non-shared clonotypes had lower generation probabilities than those shared by all four donors.

This table comes from immunoSEQ multiplex PCR, and its TCRdb copy is limited to in-frame clones, with some not included. The profile covers 2 million to 2.5 million clones, with under 97% appearing a single time and approximately 0.13% taken by the ten largest. This CDR3 region has 9 residues. CDR1 is SQVTM, CDR2 ANQGSEA, per germline. V was shortened by 0 bases and J by 13 bases, with 6 bases between the two germline ends. Regarding this clone: Its antigen is still unknown.

The rearrangement uses TRBV29-1 and TRBJ1-1; D unclear. The sample comprised naive CD4+ T cells sorted from blood. Subset: CD45RA+ positively selected. This receptor was taken from a man between 18 and 35 years old in good health. Here the CDR3 DNA reads TGCAGCGTTGAAGAGCGGAATTTCTTT. This sequence encodes CSVEERNFF.